This note documents a single T cell receptor (beta chain) sequence. This specimen belongs to a study of blood T cell repertoires in COVID-19. With 5 bases removed from V and 2 bases from J, the gap between germline ends came to 15 bases. Germline CDR1 and CDR2: SGHAT and FQNNGV. The CDR3 spans 15 residues. This table comes from immunoSEQ multiplex PCR, and its TCRdb copy is limited to in-frame clones, with some not included. Here the sample spans about 120,000 clones, around four fifths being singletons. This TCR derives from a man aged 60 to 75 with active or convalescent COVID-19. The sequencing sample was made of peripheral blood. The chain joins TRBV11-2 to TRBJ2-5, with D tentatively TRBD2 (5 bases). CDR3 nucleotide sequence: TGTGCCAGCAGCCACATGCTGAGGGATCAAGAGACCCAGTACTTC. Protein sequence: CASSHMLRDQETQYF.